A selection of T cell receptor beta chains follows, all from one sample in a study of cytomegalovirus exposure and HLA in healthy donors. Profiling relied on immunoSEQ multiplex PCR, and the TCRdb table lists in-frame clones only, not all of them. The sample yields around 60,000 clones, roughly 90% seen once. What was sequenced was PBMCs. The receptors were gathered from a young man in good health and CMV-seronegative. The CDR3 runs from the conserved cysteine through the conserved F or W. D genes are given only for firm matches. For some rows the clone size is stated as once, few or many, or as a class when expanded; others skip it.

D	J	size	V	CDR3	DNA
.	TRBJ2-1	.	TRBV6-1	CASLGGMSYNEQFF	TGTGCCAGCCTCGGCGGGATGTCCTACAATGAGCAGTTCTTC
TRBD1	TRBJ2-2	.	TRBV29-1	CSVRTGVYPGELFF	TGCAGCGTCCGGACAGGGGTCTATCCCGGGGAGCTGTTTTTT
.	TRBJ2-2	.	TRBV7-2	CASSLRQGTTGELFF	TGTGCCAGCAGCTTACGGCAGGGGACCACCGGGGAGCTGTTTTTT
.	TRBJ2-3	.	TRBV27	CASSHERVTDTQYF	TGTGCCAGCAGCCACGAGAGGGTCACAGATACGCAGTATTTT
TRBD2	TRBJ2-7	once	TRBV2	CASIGLVNEQYF	TGTGCCAGCATCGGACTAGTCAACGAGCAGTACTTC
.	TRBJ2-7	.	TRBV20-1	CSARRDYEQYF	TGCAGTGCCAGGAGGGACTACGAGCAGTACTTC
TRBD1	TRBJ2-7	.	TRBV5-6	CASRATGSVYEQYF	TGTGCCAGCAGGGCGACAGGGTCAGTCTACGAGCAGTACTTC
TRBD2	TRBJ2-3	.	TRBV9	CASSPRTSGRADTQYF	TGTGCCAGCAGCCCCCGGACTAGCGGGAGAGCTGATACGCAGTATTTT
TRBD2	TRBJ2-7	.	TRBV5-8	CASSLKAGVVYEQYF	TGTGCCAGCAGCTTAAAAGCGGGAGTAGTCTACGAGCAGTACTTC
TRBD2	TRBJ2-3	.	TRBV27	CASSPGTNLDTQYF	TGTGCCAGCAGTCCCGGGACTAATCTAGATACGCAGTATTTT
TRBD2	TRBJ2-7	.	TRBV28	CASSRAGGRYEQYF	TGTGCCAGCAGCAGAGCGGGAGGGCGGTACGAGCAGTACTTC
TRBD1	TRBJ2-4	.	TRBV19	CASSITAGGGNDIQYF	TGTGCCAGTAGTATAACGGCAGGGGGCGGGAATGACATTCAGTACTTC
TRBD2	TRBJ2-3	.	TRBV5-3	CARSFVGGALSTAARTNTDTQYF	TGTGCCAGAAGCTTCGTCGGGGGGGCCCTTTCAACAGCAGCGCGGACCAACACAGATACGCAGTATTTT
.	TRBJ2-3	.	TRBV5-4	CASSHPNREDTQYF	TGTGCCAGCAGCCACCCTAACAGGGAGGATACGCAGTATTTT
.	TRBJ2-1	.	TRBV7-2	CASSPSESYNEQFF	TGTGCCAGCAGCCCTAGCGAGTCCTACAATGAGCAGTTCTTC
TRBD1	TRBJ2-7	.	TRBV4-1	CASSQVAGGLSEQYF	TGCGCCAGCAGCCAAGTAGCAGGGGGCTTGTCCGAGCAGTACTTC
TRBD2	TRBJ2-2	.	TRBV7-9	CASSQAGGAFTGELFF	TGTGCCAGCAGCCAAGCGGGGGGCGCATTCACCGGGGAGCTGTTTTTT
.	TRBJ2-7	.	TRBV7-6	CASSLEHHSYEQYF	TGTGCCAGCAGCTTAGAACATCACTCCTACGAGCAGTACTTC
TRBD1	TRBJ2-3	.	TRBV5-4	CASSPPGQGGGYFTDTQYF	TGTGCCAGCAGCCCCCCGGGACAGGGTGGGGGGTACTTCACAGATACGCAGTATTTT
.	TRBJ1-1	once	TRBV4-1	CASSPLAGDYTEAFF	TGCGCCAGCAGCCCATTAGCGGGGGACTACACTGAAGCTTTCTTT
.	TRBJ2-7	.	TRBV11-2	CASSWVAYEQYF	TGTGCCAGCAGCTGGGTAGCTTACGAGCAGTACTTC
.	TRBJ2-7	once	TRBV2	CASSEGAHEQYF	TGTGCCAGCAGTGAAGGGGCCCACGAGCAGTACTTC
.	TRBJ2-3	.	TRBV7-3	CASSSGMKAGDTQYF	TGTGCCAGCAGCTCCGGCATGAAGGCGGGAGATACGCAGTATTTT
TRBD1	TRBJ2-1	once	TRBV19	CASSISGGEMINEQFF	TGTGCCAGTAGTATATCAGGGGGCGAAATGATCAATGAGCAGTTCTTC
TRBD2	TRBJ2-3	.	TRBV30	CAWTQGPGLGWNTQYF	TGTGCCTGGACCCAAGGGCCGGGACTAGGGTGGAATACGCAGTATTTT
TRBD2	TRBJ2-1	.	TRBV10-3	CAISWTSGDNEQFF	TGTGCCATCAGTTGGACTAGCGGGGACAATGAGCAGTTCTTC
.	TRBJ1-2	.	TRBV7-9	CASSFPGTNYGYTF	TGTGCCAGCAGTTTTCCGGGAACTAACTATGGCTACACCTTC
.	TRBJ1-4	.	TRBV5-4	CASSTSTGFGEKLFF	TGTGCCAGCAGCACCTCCACAGGGTTTGGCGAAAAACTGTTTTTT
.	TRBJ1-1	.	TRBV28	CASSLGAQNTEAFF	TGTGCCAGCAGCCTGGGGGCGCAGAACACTGAAGCTTTCTTT
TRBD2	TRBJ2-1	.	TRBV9	CASNLAGGSYNEQFF	TGTGCCAGCAACCTAGCGGGAGGCTCCTACAATGAGCAGTTCTTC
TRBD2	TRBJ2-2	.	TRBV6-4	CASSDPGLAGPLTGELFF	TGTGCCAGCAGTGATCCGGGACTAGCGGGACCACTCACCGGGGAGCTGTTTTTT
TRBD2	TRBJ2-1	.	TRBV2	CASSASGRAFSYEQFF	TGTGCCAGCAGTGCTAGCGGGAGGGCCTTTTCGTATGAGCAGTTCTTC
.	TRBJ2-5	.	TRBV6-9	CASTAAGSSYQETQYF	TGTGCCAGCACCGCCGCGGGGAGCTCGTACCAAGAGACCCAGTACTTC